A single sample gave rise to the 7 T cell receptor beta chains below, sequenced in a study of T cell responses to AZD1222 COVID-19 vaccine. Profiling relied on immunoSEQ multiplex PCR, and the TCRdb table lists in-frame clones only, not all of them. The repertoire holds about 130,000 clones, around 94% seen once, with roughly 7.2% in the top ten. Sample: peripheral blood, taken on day 0 of AZD1222 vaccination. The receptors originated from an adult in good health.

The chain carries TRBV29-1 and TRBJ2-1; D is ambiguous. This CDR3 has 10 residues. V lost 5 bases and J 8 bases, leaving 7 bases between the germline ends. Germline V gene lookup returns CDR1 SQVTM and CDR2 ANQGSEA. The CDR3 reads CSVNKDEQFF. The CDR3 nucleotides are TGCAGCGTTAACAAGGATGAGCAGTTCTTC.

The V call is TRBV20-1, the J call TRBJ2-7; D unclear. Trimming stripped 3 bases from V and 6 bases from J, with 6 bases between. In germline, CDR1 is DFQATT, CDR2 SNEGSKA (reference sequence). The CDR3 loop spans 10 amino acids. The CDR3 is CSARSREQYF. CDR3 in DNA: TGCAGTGCTAGGTCGCGCGAGCAGTACTTC.

This clone appeared a single time. V usage is TRBV28 and J usage is TRBJ1-2; 8 bases map to TRBD1. CDR1 is MDHEN, CDR2 SYDVKM, per germline. This CDR3 has 15 residues. The trim removed 7 bases at V and 4 bases at J, leaving 11 bases unmatched. CDR3 amino acids: CASNFLPTGGYGYTF. CDR3 DNA: TGTGCCAGCAATTTTTTACCAACAGGGGGCTATGGCTACACCTTC.

The rearrangement uses TRBV6-5 and TRBJ1-4, with TRBD1 identical over 7 bases. The V gene end was trimmed by 8 bases and the J gene end by 8 bases; junction bases not matched to a gene: 11. This CDR3 is built from 14 residues. The V gene's germline CDR1 is MNHEY and CDR2 SVGAGI. CDR3 sequence: CASRKTGVREKLFF. CDR3 sequence (DNA): TGTGCCAGCCGGAAAACAGGGGTTCGGGAAAAACTGTTTTTT.

This clone was recorded once. The CDR3 DNA reads as TGTGCCAGCAGCTTAGGCACAGGGAGAATTTCCTATGGCTACACCTTC. Amino acid sequence: CASSLGTGRISYGYTF. The V gene is TRBV11-2, the J gene TRBJ1-2; D might be TRBD1 (6 bases). Looked up from germline, CDR1 is SGHAT and CDR2 is FQNNGV. This CDR3 contains 16 residues. Trimming took 1 base from V and 4 from J, leaving 16 bases between them.

This clone was seen once. This chain uses TRBV3-1 (or the pseudogene TRBV3-2) with TRBJ2-7; D is uncertain. The V gene lost 4 bases and the J gene lost 4 bases, with 17 bases spanning the gap. The germline V gene has CDR1 LGHDT and CDR2 YNNKEL (reference sequence). This CDR3 has 15 residues. The CDR3 spells CASSRRTEPSYEQYF. In DNA form, the CDR3 reads TGTGCCAGCAGCCGCCGAACGGAACCGAGTTACGAGCAGTACTTC.

This clone occurred once. The gene calls are TRBV6-5 and TRBJ1-2; D gene unclear. The CDR3 has 16 residues. CDR1 is MNHEY and CDR2 is SVGAGI in the germline V gene. The V end was cut by 0 bases, the J end by 5 bases, with 16 bases between. This CDR3 is CASSYSMVAAGYGYTF. Here the CDR3 DNA reads TGTGCCAGCAGTTACTCGATGGTGGCAGCGGGTTATGGCTACACCTTC.